A single T cell receptor beta chain is shown here with its context. What it recognizes is unknown. These data are taken from a study of T cell responses to AZD1222 COVID-19 vaccine. The table came from immunoSEQ multiplex PCR; TCRdb's copy has only in-frame clones and leaves some out. The repertoire has 95,000 to 110,000 clones, around 90% of them found once; the top ten carry around 8.7%. Study-wide points: Vaccination with two AZD1222 doses was followed by a rise in Spike-specific TCR breadth and depth. Only 6 or 7 individuals given AZD1222 were seropositive at baseline. Donors skewed white British and female; clonal diversity was possibly underestimated.

This CDR3 spans 17 amino acids. Germline V CDR1 and CDR2: KGHSY, FQNENV. After removal of 2 bases from V and 4 bases from J, the junction contained 10 bases not matched to a gene. The V and J genes are TRBV16 and TRBJ1-2; the match to TRBD1 covers 10 bases. This receptor was identified in an adult in good health. The starting material was peripheral blood, obtained on day 0 of AZD1222 vaccination. CDR3 in amino acids: CASSQQPGQGFIYGYTF. DNA of the CDR3: TGTGCCAGCAGCCAACAACCGGGACAGGGGTTTATCTATGGCTACACCTTC.